A selection of T cell receptor beta chains follows, all from one sample in a study of blood T cell repertoires in COVID-19. The repertoire was sequenced with immunoSEQ multiplex PCR; TCRdb's copy has only in-frame clones and lacks some. The data contain 87,000 or so clones, 75% to 90% of them singletons. The sample was peripheral blood. Receptors originate from a woman over 75 with active or convalescent COVID-19. Both conserved end residues are part of each CDR3.

V: TRBV10-3; length: 14; CDR3: CAISSGYSYNEQFF
V: TRBV27; length: 17; CDR3: CASSLSLGQGGGYGYTF
V: TRBV24-1; length: 17; CDR3: CATSDPAGGDSEDTQYF
V: TRBV10-3; length: 13; CDR3: CAISESGVTEAFF
V: TRBV4-3; length: 17; CDR3: CASSQDLAGAFQETQYF
V: TRBV20-1; length: 13; CDR3: CSASLQGSRVAFF
V: TRBV5-6; length: 15; CDR3: CASRIGRGMGGELFF
V: TRBV7-2; length: 16; CDR3: CASSLVRSLSTDTQYF
V: TRBV6-2/TRBV6-3; length: 16; CDR3: CASSYPPTSGANVLTF
V: TRBV5-1; length: 14; CDR3: CASSSGQGDTEAFF
V: TRBV11-3; length: 15; CDR3: CASSRTGSIPGELFF
V: TRBV7-3; length: 16; CDR3: CASSSFGGMYTGELFF
V: TRBV19; length: 15; CDR3: CASSIRQGRGFEQFF
V: TRBV5-1; length: 15; CDR3: CASSLSGITNSPLHF
V: TRBV7-2; length: 16; CDR3: CASSFQAVYSGNTIYF
V: TRBV7-6; length: 15; CDR3: CASSPQAGGPYEQYF
V: TRBV5-6; length: 13; CDR3: CASSLFMNTEAFF
V: TRBV4-2; length: 16; CDR3: CASSQEASVNTGELFF
V: TRBV12-3/TRBV12-4; length: 13; CDR3: CASSWGGVTEQYF
V: TRBV5-1; length: 12; CDR3: CASSGEGEKLFF
V: TRBV7-9; length: 13; CDR3: CASSLGLQETQYF
V: TRBV24-1; length: 12; CDR3: CATDRNSYEQYF
V: TRBV28; length: 14; CDR3: CASGNRGLNTEAFF
V: TRBV6-5; length: 15; CDR3: CASMGGYSGANVLTF
V: TRBV7-2; length: 14; CDR3: CASSLGLDIYEQYF
V: TRBV7-2; length: 13; CDR3: CASSSSLNTEAFF
V: TRBV28; length: 12; CDR3: CASNRFNTEAFF
V: TRBV19; length: 13; CDR3: CASSTSGSTEAFF
V: TRBV3-1/TRBV3-2; length: 14; CDR3: CASSQEGTTRTQYF
V: TRBV11-3; length: 15; CDR3: CASSPGQPLTDTQYF
V: TRBV21-1; length: 15; CDR3: CASSNVTGGGETQYF
V: TRBV4-1; length: 17; CDR3: CASSRGGVKFSGNTIYF
V: TRBV24-1; length: 13; CDR3: CATSDYGSYEQYF
V: TRBV5-1; length: 16; CDR3: CASSLGQDLPSYGYTF
V: TRBV23-1; length: 14; CDR3: CASSQSREKETQYF
V: TRBV28; length: 18; CDR3: CASSWGRRVTAKDQPQHF
V: TRBV9; length: 17; CDR3: CASSRPLAASSTDTQYF
V: TRBV27; length: 16; CDR3: CASSALTGMITGELFF
V: TRBV7-2; length: 14; CDR3: CASSLGQVNTEAFF
V: TRBV12-3/TRBV12-4; length: 13; CDR3: CASSLVANYGYTF
V: TRBV7-9; length: 15; CDR3: CASSVTSGTYNEQFF
V: TRBV19; length: 15; CDR3: CASRFGRIANQPQHF
V: TRBV5-4; length: 14; CDR3: CASSPEGQGHIQYF
V: TRBV10-3; length: 18; CDR3: CAISDYGALGQGYEKLFF
V: TRBV9; length: 18; CDR3: CASSPRGAGGRANEKLFF
V: TRBV11-2; length: 16; CDR3: CASSLPVRGRFYGYTF
V: TRBV4-3; length: 15; CDR3: CASSLEWAPNYGYTF
V: TRBV7-9; length: 15; CDR3: CASSLGASANEKLFF
V: TRBV7-3; length: 16; CDR3: CASSPQGQGSGNTIYF